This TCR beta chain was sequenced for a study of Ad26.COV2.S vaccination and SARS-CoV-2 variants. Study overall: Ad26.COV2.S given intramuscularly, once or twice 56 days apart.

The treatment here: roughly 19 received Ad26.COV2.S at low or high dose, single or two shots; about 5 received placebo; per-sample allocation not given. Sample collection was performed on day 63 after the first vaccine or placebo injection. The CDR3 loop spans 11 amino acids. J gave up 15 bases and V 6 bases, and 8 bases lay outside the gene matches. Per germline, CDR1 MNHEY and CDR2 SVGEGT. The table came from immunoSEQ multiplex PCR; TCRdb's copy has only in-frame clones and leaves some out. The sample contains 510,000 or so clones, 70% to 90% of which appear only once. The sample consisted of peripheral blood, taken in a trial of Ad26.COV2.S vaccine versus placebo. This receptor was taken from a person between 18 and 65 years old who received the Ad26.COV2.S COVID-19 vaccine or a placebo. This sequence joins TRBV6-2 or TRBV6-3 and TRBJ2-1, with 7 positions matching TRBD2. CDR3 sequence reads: CASSDGLGGFF. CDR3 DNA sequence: TGTGCCAGCAGCGATGGACTAGGAGGGTTCTTC.